This TCR beta chain was recorded in a study of graft-versus-host responses after intestinal transplantation. This CDR3 contains 16 residues. Germline V gene data show CDR1 as MNHNY and CDR2 as SVGAGI (reference sequence). Trimming took 2 bases from V and 5 from J, leaving 13 bases between them. Clones were sequenced by immunoSEQ multiplex PCR, and TCRdb holds only the in-frame ones, with some missing. The data show more than 20,000 clones, with less than 90% seen just once and about 1.1% held by the top ten. The rearrangement links TRBV6-6 to TRBJ2-6, with a tentative D call TRBD2 (5 bases). Material: PBMCs, obtained 28 days after intestinal transplant. The TCR sequence derives from a human patient who received an intestinal transplant, so some T cells may come from the graft donor. The CDR3 DNA follows: TGTGCCAGCAGTTACGCCGAGGGCGGCCGGGCCAACGTCCTGACTTTC. It translates to CASSYAEGGRANVLTF.